Following are 32 T cell receptor beta chains from one sample sequenced in a study of shared clonotypes between healthy human individuals (dated by TCRdb to 2020 to 2021). Library preparation was by the immunoSEQ multiplex PCR assay. This is the immuneACCESS table as TCRdb keeps it, with only in-frame sequences that have V and J called. A part of the clones is gone; compared with another copy, unresolved V genes explain less than half, and the rest is unexplained. Here the sample has hundreds of thousands of clones; 72% occur a single time. Of the sample, about 1.7% is held by the ten largest clones. The material sequenced was memory CD4+ T cells sorted from blood. The meaning of the sample's cell subset or site label: CD45RA-negative fraction. The receptors were gathered from a woman aged 25 to 39 in good health.

V gene TRBV7-6 combines with J gene TRBJ1-1; possibly TRBD1 for D (6 bases). This CDR3 has 16 residues. Germline V gene sequence: CDR1 SGHVS, CDR2 FNYEAQ. The V end was cut by 2 bases, the J end by 0 bases, with 13 bases between. The CDR3 spells CASSLSGVLMNTEAFF. CDR3 bases: TGTGCCAGCAGCTTATCAGGGGTATTGATGAACACTGAAGCTTTCTTT.

This chain links TRBV30 with TRBJ2-5, with 7 bases aligning to TRBD1. Germline trimming cut 3 bases from V and 7 bases from J; bases unmatched to any gene: 8. The CDR3 totals 13 residues. Germline V gene data show CDR1 as GTSNPN and CDR2 as SVGIG (reference sequence). CDR3 sequence reads: CAWRTGRIGTQYF. Written as DNA, the CDR3 is TGTGCCTGGAGGACAGGGCGGATTGGGACCCAGTACTTC.

J is TRBJ2-5 and V is TRBV4-1; D is perhaps TRBD1 (7 bases). The CDR3 has 15 residues. Looked up from germline, CDR1 is MGHRA and CDR2 is YSYEKL. V lost 0 bases and J lost 5, with 13 bases in between. The CDR3 spells CASSQDDREEETQYF. CDR3 nucleotides: TGCGCCAGCAGCCAAGACGACAGGGAGGAGGAGACCCAGTACTTC.

The J gene is TRBJ2-1, the V gene TRBV5-1, with D unresolved. The length of the CDR3 is 15 residues. Germline CDR1 SGHRS, CDR2 YFSETQ. V lost 0 bases to trimming and J lost 3 bases, with 10 bases between them. CDR3 in DNA: TGCGCCAGCAGCTTGGGCCTGACCCACTACAATGAGCAGTTCTTC. Translated, it gives CASSLGLTHYNEQFF.

J is TRBJ1-3 and V is TRBV28, with TRBD1 identical over 7 bases. The V and J ends lost 4 bases and 4 bases, in that order; junction bases with no gene match: 7. The germline V gene encodes CDR1 MDHEN and CDR2 SYDVKM. This CDR3 spans 15 amino acids. The CDR3 region has the DNA TGTGCCAGCAGTTCCCCGACAGGGAGAGGAAACACCATATATTTT. This gives the protein CASSSPTGRGNTIYF. The whole variable domain, filled in from reference TRBV28 and TRBJ1-3, reads DVKVTQSSRYLVKRTGEKVFLECVQDMDHENMFWYRQDPGLGLRLIYFSYDVKMKEKGDIPEGYSVSREKKERFSLILESASTNQTSMYLCASSSPTGRGNTIYFGEGSWLTVV.

At least ten counts were recorded for this clone. The same CDR3 is also encoded by other DNA sequences in this sample. The chain couples TRBV10-1 to TRBJ1-1; possible D gene TRBD1, 6 bases. Looked up from germline, CDR1 is WNHNN and CDR2 is SYGVQD (reference sequence). V lost 2 bases and J lost 3, with 7 bases in between. This CDR3 contains 13 residues. The CDR3 here is CASSENRDTEAFF. The CDR3 DNA reads TGCGCCAGCAGTGAGAACAGGGACACTGAAGCTTTCTTT.

This sequence joins TRBV27 and TRBJ1-1; perhaps TRBD1 as D (5 bases). Between the trimmed V and J ends, which lost 6 bases and 5 bases, there was a span of 10 bases. The V gene's germline CDR1 is MNHEY and CDR2 SMNVEV (reference sequence). The CDR3 extends over 12 amino acids. CDR3 bases: TGTGCCAGCAGAGGGGTGTTGACTGAAGCTTTCTTT. It yields the protein CASRGVLTEAFF.

This clone was detected once. The chain joins TRBV6-5 to TRBJ2-2; 10 bases match TRBD1. V lost 6 bases to trimming and J lost 2 bases; unmatched junction nucleotides: 3. The CDR3 contains 15 residues. Looked up from germline, CDR1 is MNHEY and CDR2 is SVGAGI. The DNA of the CDR3 is TGTGCCAGCAGCCGGGACAGGGGAAACACCGGGGAGCTGTTTTTT. It yields the protein CASSRDRGNTGELFF.

The chain couples TRBV25-1 to TRBJ2-7, with D tentatively TRBD1 or TRBD2 (5 bases each). In germline, CDR1 is MGHDK, CDR2 SYGVNS. V lost 4 bases to trimming and J lost 0 bases, with 10 bases between them. The CDR3 runs to 14 residues. The CDR3 region is CASSGGMSSYEQYF. The CDR3 DNA follows: TGTGCCAGCAGTGGGGGGATGAGCTCCTACGAGCAGTACTTC.

This rearrangement joins TRBV6-6 to TRBJ2-1, with TRBD2 matching over 7 bases. J gave up 9 bases and V 0 bases, and 11 bases lay outside the gene matches. The CDR3 covers 16 residues. Germline CDR1 and CDR2: MNHNY and SVGAGI (reference sequence). The DNA for the CDR3 is TGTGCCAGCAGTTACTCGTCGGCGGGAGTCGGTGGTGAGCAGTTCTTC. Translating gives CASSYSSAGVGGEQFF.

The chain is built from TRBV6-5 and TRBJ1-1; 9 nucleotides align to TRBD1. After removal of 6 bases from V and 0 bases from J, the junction contained 5 bases not matched to a gene. This CDR3 spans 15 amino acids. The V gene's germline CDR1 is MNHEY and CDR2 SVGAGI. The CDR3, as DNA: TGTGCCAGCAGCACAGGGGGCCGTATGAACACTGAAGCTTTCTTT. Its protein product is CASSTGGRMNTEAFF.

Points on this clone: Other DNA variants within this sample encode the same CDR3. The chain carries TRBV5-1 and TRBJ1-2, with D uncertain. Trimming cost V 0 bases and J 5 bases, with 11 bases left between them. CDR3 length: 14 residues. In germline, CDR1 is SGHRS, CDR2 YFSETQ. The CDR3 nucleotides are TGCGCCAGCAGCTTGGGGGCCGGATCTTATGGCTACACCTTC. Translated: CASSLGAGSYGYTF.

The chain uses TRBV11-3 and TRBJ2-1; unclear D gene. The CDR3 length is 14 residues. Per the germline V gene, CDR1 is SGHNT and CDR2 is YENEEA. Trimming removed 1 base from V and 6 bases from J, with 10 bases in between. The CDR3 nucleotides read TGTGCCAGCAGCTTAGGGTCTTACTCCAATGAGCAGTTCTTC. Translation: CASSLGSYSNEQFF.

The V call is TRBV4-1, the J call TRBJ1-5, with D hard to call. Trimming shortened V by 5 bases and J by 2 bases, and 10 bases separated the two germline ends. In germline, CDR1 is MGHRA, CDR2 YSYEKL. CDR3 length: 14 amino acids. The CDR3 loop is CASSLPGGNQPQHF. CDR3 bases: TGCGCCAGCAGCTTGCCAGGTGGCAATCAGCCCCAGCATTTT.

The gene calls are TRBV9 and TRBJ2-7; D perhaps matches TRBD1 (7 bases). Germline assignment: CDR1 SGDLS and CDR2 YYNGEE. The CDR3 length is 14 residues. Trimming took off 4 bases at V and 6 bases at J, with 17 bases between the two ends. CDR3 residues: CASSPLGGQSEQYF. CDR3 coding DNA: TGTGCCAGCAGCCCCCTGGGGGGACAGTCCGAGCAGTACTTC. The whole variable domain, remainder taken from reference TRBV9 and TRBJ2-7, is DSGVTQTPKHLITATGQRVTLRCSPRSGDLSVYWYQQSLDQGLQFLIQYYNGEERAKGNILERFSAQQFPDLHSELNLSSLELGDSALYFCASSPLGGQSEQYFGPGTRLTVT.

About this clone: A much more abundant neighbour one base away suggests this may be a read error. This chain links TRBV11-2 with TRBJ2-3; D not certain. The germline CDR1 and CDR2 sequences are SGHAT and FQNNGV. V gave up 5 bases and J gave up 2 bases, with 5 bases separating them. The length of the CDR3 is 12 residues. The CDR3 loop reads CASSRYTDTQYF. The DNA for the CDR3 is TGTGCCAGCAGCCGCTACACAGATACGCAGTATTTT. Looking up the rest from reference TRBV11-2 and TRBJ2-3 gives the full variable domain: EAGVAQSPRYKIIEKRQSVAFWCNPISGHATLYWYQQILGQGPKLLIQFQNNGVVDDSQLPKDRFSAERLKGVDSTLKIQPAKLEDSAVYLCASSRYTDTQYFGPGTRLTVL.

This chain links TRBV4-2 with TRBJ2-3; D is possibly TRBD1 (5 bases). The V and J ends lost 2 bases and 2 bases respectively, with 14 bases between them. CDR1 is LGHNA, CDR2 YNFKEQ, per germline. This CDR3 is built from 16 residues. In DNA form, the CDR3 reads TGTGCCAGCAGCCAACTTCGGCCAGGGAACACAGATACGCAGTATTTT. Protein product: CASSQLRPGNTDTQYF.

The chain has TRBV28 and TRBJ1-5, with D tentatively TRBD1 (6 bases). Trimming removed 6 bases at V and 1 base at J, with 13 bases between. CDR3 length: 15 amino acids. The V gene's germline CDR1 is MDHEN and CDR2 SYDVKM. The CDR3 sequence is CASSKQGPSNQPQHF. DNA for the CDR3: TGTGCCAGCAGCAAACAGGGCCCCAGCAATCAGCCCCAGCATTTT.

V and J are TRBV19 and TRBJ1-5, with no clear D. CDR3 size: 16 residues. The germline CDR1 and CDR2 sequences are LNHDA and SQIVND (reference sequence). Trimming took off 2 bases at V and 6 bases at J, with 17 bases between the two ends. CDR3 residues: CASSILAPTLGQPQHF. DNA of the CDR3: TGTGCCAGTAGTATATTGGCCCCCACCCTAGGTCAGCCCCAGCATTTT.

V and J are TRBV27 and TRBJ2-2; 13 nucleotides agree with TRBD2. CDR3 size: 19 residues. Unmatched junction bases numbered 10, after V lost 2 bases and J lost 4 bases. Germline CDR1 reads MNHEY; CDR2 reads SMNVEV (reference sequence). CDR3 DNA: TGTGCCAGCAGTTTAGAAGGACTAGCGGGAGTTCGGGGCACCGGGGAGCTGTTTTTT. Translating it yields CASSLEGLAGVRGTGELFF.

This clone was counted a few times. The J gene is TRBJ1-1, the V gene TRBV5-1, with D uncertain. Trimming cost V 0 bases and J 1 base, with 10 bases left between them. The CDR3 contains 15 residues. Germline CDR1 SGHRS, CDR2 YFSETQ. For the CDR3, the DNA is TGCGCCAGCAGCTTGGGATGGGCCGGGAACACTGAAGCTTTCTTT. Residues: CASSLGWAGNTEAFF.

The J gene is TRBJ2-5, the V gene TRBV14; either TRBD1 or TRBD2 may fit D (6 bases each). TRBJ2-7 explains the end of the DNA better; the J call may be wrong. Looked up from germline, CDR1 is SGHDN and CDR2 is FVKESK. This CDR3 has 15 amino acids. For the CDR3, the DNA is TGTGCCAGCAGCCAAGATAGGGGGGCTCCCTACGAGCAGTACTTC. This translates into CASSQDRGAPYEQYF.

This clone was found a few times. This rearrangement joins TRBV27 to TRBJ1-2; tentative D call: TRBD1 (5 bases). The CDR3 totals 16 residues. Per the germline V gene, CDR1 is MNHEY and CDR2 is SMNVEV (reference sequence). V lost 5 bases and J lost 2, with 18 bases in between. The CDR3 here is CASSAWTISGNYGYTF. DNA of the CDR3: TGTGCCAGCAGTGCCTGGACAATTTCAGGGAACTATGGCTACACCTTC.

V is TRBV5-8 and J is TRBJ2-2; no clear D. The CDR3 covers 15 residues. Trimming took off 3 bases at V and 0 bases at J, with 9 bases between the two ends. From germline, CDR1 is SGHTS and CDR2 YDEGEE. In DNA form, the CDR3 reads TGTGCCAGCAGCTCAGGACGGACGAACACCGGGGAGCTGTTTTTT. Translated, it gives CASSSGRTNTGELFF. Supplemented by reference TRBV5-8 and TRBJ2-2, the full variable domain reads EAGVTQSPTHLIKTRGQQATLRCSPISGHTSVYWYQQALGLGLQFLLWYDEGEERNRGNFPPRFSGRQFPNYSSELNVNALELEDSALYLCASSSGRTNTGELFFGEGSRLTVL.

This chain uses TRBV6-1 with TRBJ2-7, with 14 bases lining up with TRBD2. V gave up 2 bases and J gave up 6 bases; unmatched junction bases: 12. The CDR3 totals 18 residues. Per germline, CDR1 MNHNS and CDR2 SASEGT. The chain's CDR3 is CASSERSGGLAGVREQYF. CDR3 nucleotide sequence: TGTGCCAGCAGTGAAAGATCTGGGGGACTAGCGGGAGTGCGCGAGCAGTACTTC.

V gene TRBV7-9 combines with J gene TRBJ1-5; D is undetermined. This CDR3 spans 16 amino acids. Trimming took 5 bases from V and 4 from J, leaving 18 bases between them. CDR1 is SEHNR, CDR2 FQNEAQ, per germline (reference sequence). The CDR3 here is CASSPTSGRGNQPQHF. CDR3 nucleotide sequence: TGTGCCAGCAGCCCAACCTCGGGTCGAGGAAATCAGCCCCAGCATTTT.

The chain employs TRBV5-1 and TRBJ2-5; D is ambiguous. CDR1 and CDR2 (germline): SGHRS, YFSETQ. V was trimmed by 4 bases and J by 5 bases, leaving 9 bases between them. The CDR3 length is 12 residues. This chain's CDR3 is CASSVAFETQYF. In DNA form, the CDR3 reads TGCGCCAGCAGCGTGGCATTCGAGACCCAGTACTTC.

In its sample, this clone was seen a few times. V is TRBV2 and J is TRBJ1-4; D unresolved. The CDR3 is made up of 14 amino acids. In germline, CDR1 is SNHLY, CDR2 FYNNEI. Trimming left V 5 bases short and J 8 bases short, with 15 bases between. The CDR3 DNA follows: TGTGCCAGCAGTCCCTGGGATGTCGGGGAAAAACTGTTTTTT. This translates into CASSPWDVGEKLFF.

The V and J genes are TRBV7-9 and TRBJ1-3, with a tentative D call TRBD1 (5 bases). V lost 1 base to trimming and J lost 4 bases, with 17 bases between them. Per the germline V gene, CDR1 is SEHNR and CDR2 is FQNEAQ (reference sequence). The CDR3 has 17 amino acids. The CDR3 DNA follows: TGTGCCAGCAGCTTAGTCCCAGGGTTCGAAAGGGGAAACACCATATATTTT. Encoded protein: CASSLVPGFERGNTIYF.

The rearrangement uses TRBV29-1 and TRBJ2-5, with D hard to call. The DNA end favors TRBJ2-7, so the J call may be wrong. The CDR3 covers 10 residues. Germline CDR1 reads SQVTM; CDR2 reads ANQGSEA. The CDR3 protein is CSVGDAEQYF. In DNA, the CDR3 is TGCAGCGTTGGGGATGCCGAGCAGTACTTC.

This rearrangement joins TRBV11-2 to TRBJ2-7; D is uncertain. Germline V gives CDR1 SGHAT, CDR2 FQNNGV. CDR3 size: 12 residues. V gave up 5 bases and J gave up 0 bases, with 5 bases separating them. CDR3 nucleotide sequence: TGTGCCAGCAGCCCGAGCTCCTACGAGCAGTACTTC. As protein: CASSPSSYEQYF.

This chain joins TRBV7-9 and TRBJ1-4, with D unclear. The CDR3 covers 12 residues. V lost 6 bases and J 10 bases, leaving 12 bases between the germline ends. Looked up from germline, CDR1 is SEHNR and CDR2 is FQNEAQ (reference sequence). The DNA of the CDR3 is TGTGCCAGCAGACCAACCGTTGGAAAACTGTTTTTT. It specifies CASRPTVGKLFF. Complete variable domain (other parts from reference TRBV7-9 and TRBJ1-4): DTGVSQNPRHKITKRGQNVTFRCDPISEHNRLYWYRQTLGQGPEFLTYFQNEAQLEKSRLLSDRFSAERPKGSFSTLEIQRTEQGDSAMYLCASRPTVGKLFFGSGTQLSVL.